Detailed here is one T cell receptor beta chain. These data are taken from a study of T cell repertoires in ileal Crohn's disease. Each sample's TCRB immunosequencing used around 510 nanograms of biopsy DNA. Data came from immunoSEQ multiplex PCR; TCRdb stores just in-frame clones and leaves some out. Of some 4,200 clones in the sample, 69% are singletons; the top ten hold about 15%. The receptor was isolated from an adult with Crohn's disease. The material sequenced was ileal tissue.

CDR3 sequence: CATSRRARGDTDTQYF. CDR3 nucleotides: TGTGCCACCAGCAGACGCGCCCGGGGGGACACAGATACGCAGTATTTT. The chain has TRBV15 and TRBJ2-3; 7 bases are shared with TRBD2. The trim removed 2 bases at V and 2 bases at J, leaving 7 bases unmatched. The CDR3 loop spans 16 amino acids. Germline V gene data show CDR1 as LNHNV and CDR2 as YYDKDF (reference sequence).